This T cell receptor beta chain is from a study of T cells after yellow fever vaccination. At the level of the study: With SMART-Seq v4 Ultra Low Input, the fractions containing low cell numbers were prepared. Study-wide results and limits: The study noted that FACS-sorted repertoires could contain abundant clonotypes contaminating from the bulk population.

Germline loops: CDR1 SGHVS, CDR2 FNYEAQ. The length of the CDR3 is 15 residues. Between the trimmed V and J ends, which lost 5 bases and 6 bases, there was a span of 19 bases. This clonotype has just a few counts. Its antigen is unknown. A 5'RACE template-switching step, the method used to make TCR cDNA, added a universal primer site and UMIs. MiXCR, applied by TCRdb to the 5' RACE reads, yields one record per CDR3 protein. This repertoire shows 360,000 or so distinct CDR3 sequences, roughly 11% found once; its top ten account for roughly 18%. The sample here was PBMCs, taken on the day of the first yellow fever vaccination. This clonotype originated in a man aged 18 to 35 who received the YFV17D yellow fever vaccine. This rearrangement joins TRBV7-6 to TRBJ1-2; TRBD1 is a possible D gene (5 bases). CDR3 coding DNA: TGTGCCAGCAGCCCAAACGCGAGACAGTACCATGGCTACACCTTC. This encodes CASSPNARQYHGYTF.